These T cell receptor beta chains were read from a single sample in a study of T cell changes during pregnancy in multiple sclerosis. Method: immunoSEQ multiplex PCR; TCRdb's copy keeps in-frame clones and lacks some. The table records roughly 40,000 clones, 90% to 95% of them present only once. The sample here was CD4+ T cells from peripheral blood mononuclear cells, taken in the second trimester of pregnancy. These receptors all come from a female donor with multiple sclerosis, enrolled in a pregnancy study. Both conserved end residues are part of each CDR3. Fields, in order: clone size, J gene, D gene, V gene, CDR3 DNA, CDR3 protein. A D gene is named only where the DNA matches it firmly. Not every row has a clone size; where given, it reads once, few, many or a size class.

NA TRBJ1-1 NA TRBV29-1 TGCAGCGTTGGCGCCCCCACTGAAGCTTTCTTT CSVGAPTEAFF
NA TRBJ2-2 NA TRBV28 TGTGCCAGCACTCCGTTATTTGGGGAGCTGTTTTTT CASTPLFGELFF
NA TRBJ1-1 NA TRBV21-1 TGTGCCAGCATAGGGGAGAACACTGAAGCTTTCTTT CASIGENTEAFF
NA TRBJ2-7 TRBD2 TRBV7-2 TGTGCCAGCAGCCCTGTGGCGGGGGCCTACGAGCAGTACTTC CASSPVAGAYEQYF
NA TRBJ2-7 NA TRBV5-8 TGTGCCAGCAGCTCGCCGGGACACACGACCTACGAGCAGTACTTC CASSSPGHTTYEQYF
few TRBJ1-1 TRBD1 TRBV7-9 TGTGCCAGCAGCCTTGACAGGGGGCTGAGTACTGAAGCTTTCTTT CASSLDRGLSTEAFF
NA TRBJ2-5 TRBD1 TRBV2 TGTGCCAGTACAGGGGGCGCGGAAGAGACCCAGTACTTC CASTGGAEETQYF
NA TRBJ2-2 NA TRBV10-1 TGCGCCAGCAGCTACCGGGAGACCGGGGAGCTGTTTTTT CASSYRETGELFF
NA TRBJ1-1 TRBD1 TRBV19 TGTGCCAGTAGTGTCGGGACAGCCCGGAGTTTGAACACTGAAGCTTTCTTT CASSVGTARSLNTEAFF
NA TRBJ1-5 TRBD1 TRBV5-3 TGTGCCAGAAGCCGTTCCCCGACAGGGGGCGGTCAGCCCCAGCATTTT CARSRSPTGGGQPQHF
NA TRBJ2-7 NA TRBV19 TGTGCCAGTAGTATGACCGGGATGGGAGTTTACGAGCAGTACTTC CASSMTGMGVYEQYF
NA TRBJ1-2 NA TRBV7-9 TGTGCCAGCAGCCTAGGACAGCTCTATGGCTACACCTTC CASSLGQLYGYTF
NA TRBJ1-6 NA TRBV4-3 TGCGCCAGCAGCCAAGAAGGGGACTATACCTCACCCCTCCACTTT CASSQEGDYTSPLHF
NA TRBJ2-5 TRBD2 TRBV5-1 TGCGCCAGCAGCTTGCCAGACTGGACTAGCGGGAGATCGGGATCCCAAGAGACCCAGTACTTC CASSLPDWTSGRSGSQETQYF